This TCR beta chain was observed in a study of blood T cell repertoires in COVID-19. The germline CDR1 and CDR2 sequences are LNHDA and SQIVND (reference sequence). This CDR3 contains 11 residues. The V gene lost 7 bases and the J gene lost 7 bases, with 10 bases spanning the gap. In the source study's methods: Using reference gene primer amplification, nucleated cell counts were estimated. TCRdb's copy holds only in-frame clones and misses some; the assay was immunoSEQ multiplex PCR. V and J calls and clone size follow that table, whereas D and trimming were derived from the DNA. The data show 90,000 to 110,000 clones, 81% seen once.

Material for sequencing was peripheral blood. This TCR came from a man at least 80 years old with acute or convalescent COVID-19. The chain recombines TRBV19 with TRBJ1-1; no firm D call. The CDR3 here is CASNADYEAFF. The CDR3 DNA sequence: TGTGCCAGTAACGCAGACTATGAAGCTTTCTTT.